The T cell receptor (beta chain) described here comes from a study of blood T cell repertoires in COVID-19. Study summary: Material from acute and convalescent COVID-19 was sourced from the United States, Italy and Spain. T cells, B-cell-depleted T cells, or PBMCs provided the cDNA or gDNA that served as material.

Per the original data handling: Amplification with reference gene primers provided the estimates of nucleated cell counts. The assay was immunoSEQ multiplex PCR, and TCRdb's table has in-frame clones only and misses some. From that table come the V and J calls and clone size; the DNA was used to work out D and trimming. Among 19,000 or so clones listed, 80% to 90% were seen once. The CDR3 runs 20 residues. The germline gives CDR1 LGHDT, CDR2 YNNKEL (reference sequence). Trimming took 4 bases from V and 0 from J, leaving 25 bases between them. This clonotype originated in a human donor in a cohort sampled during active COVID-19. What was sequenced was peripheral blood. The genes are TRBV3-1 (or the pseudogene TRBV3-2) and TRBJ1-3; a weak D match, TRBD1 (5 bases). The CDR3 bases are TGTGCCAGCAGCCTCAGAGACAGAACGATATTAAACTACTCTGGAAACACCATATATTTT. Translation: CASSLRDRTILNYSGNTIYF.